This T cell receptor (beta chain) was captured by sequencing in a study of regulatory T cells in long-lasting Graves disease. The time point denotes: newly diagnosed GD, antithyroid drugs for less than 3 months. PBMC RNA was the source of the TCR library. This clonotype has a handful of counts. For TCR beta, libraries came from iRepertoire HTBI primers and Arm-PCR of CDR3 regions. Using its own MiXCR run on the multiplex PCR reads, TCRdb lists one record per CDR3 protein. The sample consists of about 500,000 distinct CDR3 sequences, around 16% of them appearing once. This sample was also put to use in a study of T cells in Graves' hyperthyroidism and ophthalmopathy.

This clonotype originated in a man in his forties or fifties with Graves disease. This specimen consisted of peripheral blood mononuclear cells (PBMCs), obtained at new diagnosis, from a patient treated with antithyroid drugs.

The CDR3 coding sequence is TGTGCCAGCAGCCACACATCTGCTGGATCACCCCTCCACTTT. Encoded protein: CASSHTSAGSPLHF. The chain has TRBV7-3 and TRBJ1-6; unclear D gene. CDR1 is SGHTA, CDR2 FQGTGA, per germline. V gave up 5 bases and J gave up 10 bases, with 15 bases separating them. The CDR3 runs to 14 residues.